This T cell receptor (beta chain) was retrieved from a study of cytomegalovirus exposure and HLA in healthy donors. On this clone: Within the sample, other DNA sequences also encode this same CDR3.

Germline V gives CDR1 MGHRA, CDR2 YSYEKL. The CDR3 has 17 residues. V lost 1 base to trimming and J lost 1 base; unmatched junction nucleotides: 7. Amplification used 60 Vbeta primers and 13 Jbeta primers. The repertoire was sequenced with immunoSEQ multiplex PCR; TCRdb's copy has only in-frame clones and lacks some. This sample carries about 70,000 clones, roughly 90% of them seen once, and the ten largest clones take 1.5% to 2%. The sequence was collected from a woman aged 25 to 39 in good health and CMV-seronegative. Sequencing used PBMCs. The V and J genes are TRBV4-1 and TRBJ1-1, with TRBD1 identical over 9 bases. CDR3 DNA sequence: TGCGCCAGCAGCCAAGTCCCGGGACAGGGAGCGAACACTGAAGCTTTCTTT. It encodes CASSQVPGQGANTEAFF.